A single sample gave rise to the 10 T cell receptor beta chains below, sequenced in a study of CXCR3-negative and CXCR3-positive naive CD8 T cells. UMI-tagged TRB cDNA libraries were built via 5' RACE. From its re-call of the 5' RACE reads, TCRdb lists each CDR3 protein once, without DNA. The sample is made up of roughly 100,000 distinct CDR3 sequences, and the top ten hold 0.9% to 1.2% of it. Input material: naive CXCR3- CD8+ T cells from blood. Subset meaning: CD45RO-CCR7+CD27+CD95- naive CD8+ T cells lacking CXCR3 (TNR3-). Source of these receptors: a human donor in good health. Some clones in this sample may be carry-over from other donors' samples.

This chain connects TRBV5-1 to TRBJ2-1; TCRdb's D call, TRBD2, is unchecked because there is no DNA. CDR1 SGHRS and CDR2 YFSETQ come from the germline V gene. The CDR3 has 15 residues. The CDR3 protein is CASSLVAGGEDEQFF.

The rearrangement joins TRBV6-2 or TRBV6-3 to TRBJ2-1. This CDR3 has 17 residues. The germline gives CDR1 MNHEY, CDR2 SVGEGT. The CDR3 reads CASSYSMDGSSYNEQFF.

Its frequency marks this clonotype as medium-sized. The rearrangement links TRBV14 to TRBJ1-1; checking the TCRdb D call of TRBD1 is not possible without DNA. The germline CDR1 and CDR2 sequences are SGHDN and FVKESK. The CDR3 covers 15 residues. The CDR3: CASSQDEGEIAEAFF.

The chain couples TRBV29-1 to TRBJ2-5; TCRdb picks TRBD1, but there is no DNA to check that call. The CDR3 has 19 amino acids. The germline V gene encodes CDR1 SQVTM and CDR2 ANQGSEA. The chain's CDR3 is CSVELLDRDGTLKQETQYF.

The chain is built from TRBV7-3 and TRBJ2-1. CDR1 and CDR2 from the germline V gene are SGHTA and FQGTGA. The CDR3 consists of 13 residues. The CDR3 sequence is CASSLMIEDEQFF.

The CDR3 reads CAISDGTGGENTEAFF. V usage is TRBV10-3 and J usage is TRBJ1-1; TCRdb reports TRBD1, a call that lacks DNA to check it against. Germline-derived CDR1 and CDR2 are ENHRY and SYGVKD. The CDR3 has 16 residues.

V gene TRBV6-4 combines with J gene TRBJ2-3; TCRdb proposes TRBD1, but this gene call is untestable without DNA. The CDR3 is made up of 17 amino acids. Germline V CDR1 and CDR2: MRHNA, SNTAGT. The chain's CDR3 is CASSDSARWGDTDTQYF.

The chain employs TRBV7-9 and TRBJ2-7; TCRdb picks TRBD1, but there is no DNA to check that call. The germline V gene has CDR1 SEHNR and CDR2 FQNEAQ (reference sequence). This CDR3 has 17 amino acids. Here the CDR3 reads CASSSTTGTGGSYEQYF.

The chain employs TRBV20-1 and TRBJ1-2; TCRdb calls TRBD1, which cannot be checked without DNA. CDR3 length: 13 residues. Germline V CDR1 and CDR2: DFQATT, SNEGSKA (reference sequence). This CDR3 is CSARDTTVYGYTF.

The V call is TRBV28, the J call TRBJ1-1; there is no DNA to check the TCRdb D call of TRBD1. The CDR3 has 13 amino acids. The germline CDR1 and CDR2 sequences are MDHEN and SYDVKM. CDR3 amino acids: CASGHQGTPEAFF.